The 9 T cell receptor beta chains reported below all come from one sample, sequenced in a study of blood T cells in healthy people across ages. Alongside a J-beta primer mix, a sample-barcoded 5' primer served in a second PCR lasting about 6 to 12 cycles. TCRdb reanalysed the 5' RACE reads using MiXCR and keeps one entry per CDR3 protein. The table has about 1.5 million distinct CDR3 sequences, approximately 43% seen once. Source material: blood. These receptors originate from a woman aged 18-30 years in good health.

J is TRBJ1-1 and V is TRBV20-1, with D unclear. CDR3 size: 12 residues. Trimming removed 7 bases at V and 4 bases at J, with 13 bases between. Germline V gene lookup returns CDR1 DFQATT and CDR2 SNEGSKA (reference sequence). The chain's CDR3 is CSGLGSGTEAFF. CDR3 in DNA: TGCAGTGGTCTAGGATCCGGCACTGAAGCTTTCTTT.

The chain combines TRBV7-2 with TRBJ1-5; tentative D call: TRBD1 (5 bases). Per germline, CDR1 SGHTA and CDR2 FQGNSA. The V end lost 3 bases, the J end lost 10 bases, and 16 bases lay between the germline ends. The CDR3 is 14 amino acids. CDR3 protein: CASSFKTGVLPQHF. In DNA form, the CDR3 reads TGTGCCAGCAGCTTTAAAACAGGTGTCCTCCCCCAGCATTTT. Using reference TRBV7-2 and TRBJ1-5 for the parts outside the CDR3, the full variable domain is GAGVSQSPSNKVTEKGKDVELRCDPISGHTALYWYRQSLGQGLEFLIYFQGNSAPDKSGLPSDRFSAERTGGSVSTLTIQRTQQEDSAVYLCASSFKTGVLPQHFGDGTRLSIL.

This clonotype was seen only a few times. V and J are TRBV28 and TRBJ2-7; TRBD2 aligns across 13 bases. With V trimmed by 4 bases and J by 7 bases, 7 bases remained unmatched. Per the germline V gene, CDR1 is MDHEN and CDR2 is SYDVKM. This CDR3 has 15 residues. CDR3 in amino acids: CASSSWTSGSQEQYF. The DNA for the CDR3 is TGTGCCAGCAGTTCCTGGACTAGCGGGAGTCAAGAGCAGTACTTC.

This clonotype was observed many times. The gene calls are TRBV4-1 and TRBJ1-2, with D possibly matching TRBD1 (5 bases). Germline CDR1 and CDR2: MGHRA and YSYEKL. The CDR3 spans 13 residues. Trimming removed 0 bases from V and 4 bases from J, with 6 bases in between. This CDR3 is CASSQDRAYGYTF. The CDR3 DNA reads TGCGCCAGCAGCCAAGACAGGGCCTATGGCTACACCTTC.

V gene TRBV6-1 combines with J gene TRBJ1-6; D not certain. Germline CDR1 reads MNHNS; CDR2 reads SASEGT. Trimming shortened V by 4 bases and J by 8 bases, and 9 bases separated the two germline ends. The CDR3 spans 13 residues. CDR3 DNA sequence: TGTGCCAGCAGTGCGGTTTACGATTCACCCCTCCACTTT. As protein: CASSAVYDSPLHF.

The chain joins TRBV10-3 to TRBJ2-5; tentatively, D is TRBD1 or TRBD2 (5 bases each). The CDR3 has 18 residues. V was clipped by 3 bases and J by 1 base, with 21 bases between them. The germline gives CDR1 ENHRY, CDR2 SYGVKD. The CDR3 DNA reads TGTGCCATCAGTGATGGGACCACAGGATCCCTATTCCAAGAGACCCAGTACTTC. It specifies CAISDGTTGSLFQETQYF.

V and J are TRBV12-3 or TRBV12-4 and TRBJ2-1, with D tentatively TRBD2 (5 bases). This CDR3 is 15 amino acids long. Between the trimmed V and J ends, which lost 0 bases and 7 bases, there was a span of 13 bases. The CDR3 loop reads CASSLALGLKNEQFF. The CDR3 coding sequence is TGTGCCAGCAGTTTAGCACTAGGTCTAAAGAATGAGCAGTTCTTC.

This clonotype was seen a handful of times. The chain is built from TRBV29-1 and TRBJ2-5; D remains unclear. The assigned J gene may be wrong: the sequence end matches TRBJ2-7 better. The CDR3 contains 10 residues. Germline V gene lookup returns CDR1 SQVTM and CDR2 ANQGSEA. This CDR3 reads CSVMDLEQYF. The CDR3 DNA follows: TGCAGCGTTATGGATCTCGAGCAGTACTTC.

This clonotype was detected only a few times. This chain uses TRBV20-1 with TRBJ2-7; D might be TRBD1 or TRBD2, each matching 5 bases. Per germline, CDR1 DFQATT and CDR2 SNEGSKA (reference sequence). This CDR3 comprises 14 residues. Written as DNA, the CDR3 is TGCATAGGGTCTAGAGGGGCCGCTTCCTACGAGCAGTACTTC. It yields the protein CIGSRGAASYEQYF.